This T cell receptor (beta chain) comes out of a study of T cells after somatic rescue of genetic block. V gave up 6 bases and J gave up 1 base, with 13 bases separating them. The CDR3 runs 15 residues. Germline CDR1 SNHLY, CDR2 FYNNEI. Measured with immunoSEQ multiplex PCR; TCRdb has only the in-frame clones, and not every one. In the table there are tens of thousands of clones, about 92% of which are singletons. This TCR was recovered from a middle-aged man. V usage is TRBV2 and J usage is TRBJ2-4, with D possibly TRBD1 on 6 matching bases. Specimen: peripheral blood mononuclear cells (PBMCs). In DNA form, the CDR3 reads TGTGCCAGCAGGAACACGCAGGGGGCCAAAAACATTCAGTACTTC. As protein: CASRNTQGAKNIQYF.